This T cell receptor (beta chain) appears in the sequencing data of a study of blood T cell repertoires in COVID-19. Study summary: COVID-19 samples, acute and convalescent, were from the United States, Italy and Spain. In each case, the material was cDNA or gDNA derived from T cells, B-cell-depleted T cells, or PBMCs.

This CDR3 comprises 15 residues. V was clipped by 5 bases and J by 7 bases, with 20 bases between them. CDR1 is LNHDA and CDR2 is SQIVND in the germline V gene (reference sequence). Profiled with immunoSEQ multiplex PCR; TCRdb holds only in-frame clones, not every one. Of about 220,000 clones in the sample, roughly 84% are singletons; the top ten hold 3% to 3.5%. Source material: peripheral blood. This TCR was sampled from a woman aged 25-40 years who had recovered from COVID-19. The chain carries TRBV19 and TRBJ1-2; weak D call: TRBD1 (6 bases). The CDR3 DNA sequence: TGTGCCAGTAGTCCCGGGACATCCGCCTTCTCTGGCTACACCTTC. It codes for CASSPGTSAFSGYTF.